This T cell receptor beta chain was retrieved from a study of T-cell memory formation after mild COVID-19 (dated by TCRdb to about 2021). Concerning the study at large: Most TCR sequence clusters were specific to one of the two donors. In a couple of donors, T-cell clones that expanded and contracted after mild COVID-19 were followed by sequencing TCRalpha and TCRbeta repertoires longitudinally. Two young, previously healthy adult volunteers, one female and one male, were included in the cohort.

The germline V gene yields MNHNS for CDR1 and SASEGT for CDR2. V drops 2 bases and J drops 4 bases, leaving 6 bases in between. Measured from the cysteine to the phenylalanine, the CDR3 is 13 residues long. The CDR3 DNA has 39 bases and is translated from base 1. Reads for this sample came from an Illumina NovaSeq 6000. TCRalpha and TCRbeta cDNA libraries were built by 5'RACE with constant-segment primers, adding sample barcodes and unique molecular identifiers. Trizol reagent was used to extract RNA from every sample. The libraries were amplified in two PCR steps, and the second step added a second sample barcode and Illumina TruSeq adapters. Libraries were sequenced on an Illumina NovaSeq with 2 x 150 bp paired-end reads. In the source study's methods: Reads were demultiplexed and collapsed into UMI-guided consensus sequences with migec v1.2.7. Using mixcr v2.1.11, UMI consensuses were aligned to TRA and TRB V and J templates and then assembled into clonotypes. A clonotype was counted as expanded or contracted only when both edgeR and NoisET called the clonotype significant, with the noise models trained on biological replicates. For edgeR calls, the cutoffs were a false discovery rate-adjusted p below 0.01 and a log2 fold-change threshold of 1. As an exploratory analysis of dynamics, max-normalized trajectories of the 1000 most abundant clonotypes were examined with PCA combined with hierarchical clustering. Separately sequenced CD4+ and CD8+ repertoires were used to assign a CD4 or CD8 phenotype to each responding clone. TCRdb reprocessed the public reads (quality trimming at Q25 with fastp, clone calling with MiXCR) and kept in-frame beta chains. Rows merge per CDR3 protein into single entries with the most common DNA and genes. What appears here as the V and J calls and clone size reflects TCRdb's work, not the paper's. The table for this sample lists around 510,000 distinct CDR3 sequences; about 20% of them were counted only once. Roughly 8.3% of the sample belongs to the ten largest clones.

In the case of this clonotype: The antigen it binds to is not known. No clone much larger than this one lies a single base away; base qualities are absent.

Ficoll-Paque density gradient centrifugation was the method used to isolate PBMCs. On the study overall, not on this receptor specifically: From day 15 to 85, contracting clones showed balanced CD4/CD8 phenotypes, whereas a second wave of clones that expanded from day 15 to 37 leaned towards CD4+. The study included only a couple of mild cases, and larger cohorts that include severe cases with pre-infection samples were judged to be necessary. Whether the second-wave clones peaking on day 37 were SARS-CoV-2 specific was not confirmed. The detection of some responding clones in pre-infection memory suggests that pre-existing cross-reactive memory T cells joined the SARS-CoV-2 response. Contracting CD4+ clones appeared mostly in the CM and EM memory subsets, whereas CD8+ clones were enriched in EMRA.

The source material was PBMCs or a T cell subset sorted from them (not recorded which). The sequence derives from an adult woman who had mild COVID-19 (a few samples of this study predate the infection). The sample titles of this study are shuffled in the database, so cell type and time point are left out; the donor was told from shared clones. Rearrangement joined TRBV6-1 to TRBJ1-5; no D segment can be confidently identified. The nucleotide sequence reads as follows: TGTGCCAGCAGTGAAACCGTTAATCAGCCCCAGCATTTT. Its amino acids are CASSETVNQPQHF.